The clone carrying this T cell receptor beta chain counts as large. The antigen remains undetermined. Germline CDR1 reads SGHTA; CDR2 reads FQGNSA. Trimming pared 1 base from V and 5 bases from J, leaving 7 bases between. There are 13 residues in the CDR3. The PCR used 60 Vbeta and 13 Jbeta primers. Only in-frame clones appear in the TCRdb table, and some are missing; sequencing was by immunoSEQ multiplex PCR. The sample consists of more than 50,000 clones, about 76% of them appearing once. This entry comes from a study of cytomegalovirus exposure and HLA in healthy donors. Study observations and caveats: What a later analysis reportedly showed was that an Asian-associated ancestry cluster had fewer N-insertions than the approximately 700-donor mean. Analysis performed later showed TCR beta chains linked to HLA being more clonally expanded than equally common others.

Sequencing used PBMCs. The chain is built from TRBV7-2 and TRBJ2-3; D unresolved. The TCR sequence derives from a female donor in good health and CMV-seronegative. The CDR3 sequence: CASSLEIGDTQYF. The CDR3 DNA reads as TGTGCCAGCAGCTTAGAAATCGGAGATACGCAGTATTTT.